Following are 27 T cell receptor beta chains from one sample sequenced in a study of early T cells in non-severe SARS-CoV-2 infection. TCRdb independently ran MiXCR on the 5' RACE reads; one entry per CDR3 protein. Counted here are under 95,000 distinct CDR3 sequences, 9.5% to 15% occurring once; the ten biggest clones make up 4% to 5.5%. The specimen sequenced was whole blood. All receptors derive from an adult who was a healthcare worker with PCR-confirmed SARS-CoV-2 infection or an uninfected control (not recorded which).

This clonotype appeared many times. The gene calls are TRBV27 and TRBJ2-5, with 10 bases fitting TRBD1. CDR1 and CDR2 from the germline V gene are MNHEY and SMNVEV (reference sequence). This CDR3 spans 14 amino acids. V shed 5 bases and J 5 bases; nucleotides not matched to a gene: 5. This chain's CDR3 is CASSPGTGDETQYF. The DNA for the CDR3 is TGTGCCAGCAGTCCAGGGACAGGGGATGAGACCCAGTACTTC.

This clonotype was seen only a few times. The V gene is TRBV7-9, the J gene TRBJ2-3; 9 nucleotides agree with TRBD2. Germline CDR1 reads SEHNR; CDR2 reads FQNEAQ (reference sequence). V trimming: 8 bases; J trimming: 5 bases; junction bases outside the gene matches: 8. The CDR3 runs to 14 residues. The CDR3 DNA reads TGTGCCAGCGGAAGAGCGGGAGGAGGAGATACGCAGTATTTT. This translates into CASGRAGGGDTQYF.

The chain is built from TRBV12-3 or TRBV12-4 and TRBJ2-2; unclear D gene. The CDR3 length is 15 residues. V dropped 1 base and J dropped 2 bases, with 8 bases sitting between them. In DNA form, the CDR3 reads TGTGCCAGCAGTTTAGATTGGCATAACACCGGGGAGCTGTTTTTT. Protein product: CASSLDWHNTGELFF.

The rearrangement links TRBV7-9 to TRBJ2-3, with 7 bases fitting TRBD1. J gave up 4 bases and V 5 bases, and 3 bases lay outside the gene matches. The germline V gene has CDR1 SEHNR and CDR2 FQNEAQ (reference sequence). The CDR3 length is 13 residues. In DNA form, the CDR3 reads TGTGCCAGCAGCGATACAGGGGCAGATACGCAGTATTTT. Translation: CASSDTGADTQYF.

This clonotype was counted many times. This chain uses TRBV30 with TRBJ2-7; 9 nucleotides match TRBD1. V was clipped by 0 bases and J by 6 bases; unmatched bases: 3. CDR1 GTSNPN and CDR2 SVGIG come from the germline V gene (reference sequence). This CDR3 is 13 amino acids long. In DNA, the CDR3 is TGTGCCTGGAGTGTCACAGGGGGCCGCGAGCAGTACTTC. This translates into CAWSVTGGREQYF. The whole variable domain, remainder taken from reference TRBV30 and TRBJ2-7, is SQTIHQWPATLVQPVGSPLSLECTVEGTSNPNLYWYRQAAGRGLQLLFYSVGIGQISSEVPQNLSASRPQDRQFILSSKKLLLSDSGFYLCAWSVTGGREQYFGPGTRLTVT.

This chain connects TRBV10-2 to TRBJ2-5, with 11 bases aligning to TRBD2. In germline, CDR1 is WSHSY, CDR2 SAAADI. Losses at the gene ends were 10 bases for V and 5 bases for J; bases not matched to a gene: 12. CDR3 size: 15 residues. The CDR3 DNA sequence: TGCGCCACCCTGGTTAGCGGGAGGGCCGGGGAGACCCAGTACTTC. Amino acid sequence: CATLVSGRAGETQYF.

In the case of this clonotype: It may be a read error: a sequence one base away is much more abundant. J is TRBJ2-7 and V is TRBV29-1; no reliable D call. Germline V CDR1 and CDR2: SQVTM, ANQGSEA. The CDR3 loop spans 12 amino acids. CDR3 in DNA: TGCAGCGTTGAGGACGGCGCCTACGTGCAGTACTTC. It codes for CSVEDGAYVQYF.

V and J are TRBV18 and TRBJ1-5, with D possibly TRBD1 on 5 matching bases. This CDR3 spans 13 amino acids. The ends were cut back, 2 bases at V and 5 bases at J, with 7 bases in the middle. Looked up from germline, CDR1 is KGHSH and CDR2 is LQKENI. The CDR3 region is CASSPLGDQPQHF. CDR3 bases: TGTGCCAGCTCACCATTGGGGGATCAGCCCCAGCATTTT.

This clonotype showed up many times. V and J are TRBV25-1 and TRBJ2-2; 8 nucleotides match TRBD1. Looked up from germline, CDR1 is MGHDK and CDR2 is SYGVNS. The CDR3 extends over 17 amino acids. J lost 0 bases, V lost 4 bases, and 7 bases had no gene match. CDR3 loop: CASSVPSGQANTGELFF. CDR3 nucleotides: TGTGCCAGCAGTGTCCCGTCGGGACAGGCGAACACCGGGGAGCTGTTTTTT.

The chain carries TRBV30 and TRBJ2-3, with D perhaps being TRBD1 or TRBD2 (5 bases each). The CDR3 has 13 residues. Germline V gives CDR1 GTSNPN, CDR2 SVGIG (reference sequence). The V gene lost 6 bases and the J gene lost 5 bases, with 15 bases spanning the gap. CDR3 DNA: TGTGCCTGCCTACCAGGGAGTGGAGATACGCAGTATTTT. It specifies CACLPGSGDTQYF.

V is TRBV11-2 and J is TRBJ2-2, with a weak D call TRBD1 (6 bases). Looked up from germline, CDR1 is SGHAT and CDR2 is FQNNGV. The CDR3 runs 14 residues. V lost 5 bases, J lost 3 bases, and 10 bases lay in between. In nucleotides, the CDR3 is TGTGCCAGCAGCCCGGACAGAGACACCGGGGAGCTGTTTTTT. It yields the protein CASSPDRDTGELFF.

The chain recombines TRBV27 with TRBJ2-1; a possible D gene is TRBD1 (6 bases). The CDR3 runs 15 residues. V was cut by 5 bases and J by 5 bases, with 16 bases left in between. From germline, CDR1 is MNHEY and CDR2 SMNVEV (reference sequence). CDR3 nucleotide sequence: TGTGCCAGCAGTACCCGCCTAGGACAGAACAATGAGCAGTTCTTC. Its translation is CASSTRLGQNNEQFF.

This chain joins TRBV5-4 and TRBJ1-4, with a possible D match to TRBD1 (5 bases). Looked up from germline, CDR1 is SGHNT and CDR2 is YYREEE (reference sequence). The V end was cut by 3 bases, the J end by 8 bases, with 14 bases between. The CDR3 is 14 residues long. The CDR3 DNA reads TGTGCCAGCAGCTCGGGCCTCAGGGAGGAAAAACTGTTTTTT. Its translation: CASSSGLREEKLFF.

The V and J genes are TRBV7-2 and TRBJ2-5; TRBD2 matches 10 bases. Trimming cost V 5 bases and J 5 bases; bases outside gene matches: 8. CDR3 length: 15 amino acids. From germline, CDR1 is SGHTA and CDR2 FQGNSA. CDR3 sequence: CASSKWTSGTETQYF. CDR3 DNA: TGTGCCAGCAGCAAGTGGACTAGCGGAACGGAGACCCAGTACTTC.

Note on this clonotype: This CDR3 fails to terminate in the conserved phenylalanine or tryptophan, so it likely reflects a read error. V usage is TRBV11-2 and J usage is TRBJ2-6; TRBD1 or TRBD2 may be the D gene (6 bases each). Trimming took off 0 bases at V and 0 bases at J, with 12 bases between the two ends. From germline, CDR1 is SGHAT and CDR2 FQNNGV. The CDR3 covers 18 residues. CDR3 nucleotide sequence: TGTGCCAGCAGCTTAGAGAGGGGGGCTAGCTCTGGGGCCAACGTCCTGACTTCC. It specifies CASSLERGASSGANVLTS.

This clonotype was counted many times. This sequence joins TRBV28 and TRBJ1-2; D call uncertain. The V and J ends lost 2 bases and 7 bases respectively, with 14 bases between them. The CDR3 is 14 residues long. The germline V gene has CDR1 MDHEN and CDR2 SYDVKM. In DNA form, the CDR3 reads TGTGCCAGCAGTTTACCCCCTAAATTTGGTGGCTACACCTTC. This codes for CASSLPPKFGGYTF.

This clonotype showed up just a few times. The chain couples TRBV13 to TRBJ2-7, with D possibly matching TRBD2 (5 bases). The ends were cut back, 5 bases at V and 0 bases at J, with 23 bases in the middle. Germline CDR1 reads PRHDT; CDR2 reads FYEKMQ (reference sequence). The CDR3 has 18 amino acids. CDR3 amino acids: CASSQIIRRRRSSYEQYF. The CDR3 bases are TGTGCCAGCAGCCAAATCATTAGGAGGCGGCGTAGCTCCTACGAGCAGTACTTC.

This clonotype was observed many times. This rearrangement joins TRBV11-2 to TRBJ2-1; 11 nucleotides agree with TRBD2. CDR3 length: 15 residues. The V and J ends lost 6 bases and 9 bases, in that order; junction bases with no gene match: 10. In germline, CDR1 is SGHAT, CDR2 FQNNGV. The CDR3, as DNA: TGTGCCAGCAGGAGACCGGGACTAGCGGAGAGTGAGCAGTTCTTC. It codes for CASRRPGLAESEQFF.

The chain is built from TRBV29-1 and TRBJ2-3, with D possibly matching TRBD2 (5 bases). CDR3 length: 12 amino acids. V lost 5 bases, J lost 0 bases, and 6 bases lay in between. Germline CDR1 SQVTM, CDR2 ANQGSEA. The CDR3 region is CSVSGSTDTQYF. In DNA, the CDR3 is TGCAGCGTTAGCGGAAGCACAGATACGCAGTATTTT.

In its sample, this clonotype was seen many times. CDR3 protein: CASTTGGKQFF. The CDR3 DNA follows: TGTGCCAGCACCACAGGGGGAAAGCAGTTCTTC. V and J are TRBV7-8 and TRBJ2-1, with TRBD1 identical over 8 bases. The CDR3 runs 11 residues. Trimming took 7 bases from V and 11 from J; bases not matched to a gene: 4. The germline V gene encodes CDR1 SGHVS and CDR2 FQNEAQ.

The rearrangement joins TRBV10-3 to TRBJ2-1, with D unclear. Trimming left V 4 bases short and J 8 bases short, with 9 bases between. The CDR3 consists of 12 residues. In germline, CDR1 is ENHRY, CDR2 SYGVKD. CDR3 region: CAISALADEQFF. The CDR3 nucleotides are TGTGCCATCAGTGCGCTGGCAGATGAGCAGTTCTTC.

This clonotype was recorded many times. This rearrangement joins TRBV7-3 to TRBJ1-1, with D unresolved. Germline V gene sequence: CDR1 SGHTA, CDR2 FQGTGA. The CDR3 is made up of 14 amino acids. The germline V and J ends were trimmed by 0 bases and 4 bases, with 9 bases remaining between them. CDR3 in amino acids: CASSLTGLGTEAFF. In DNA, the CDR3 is TGTGCCAGCAGCTTAACGGGGTTGGGCACTGAAGCTTTCTTT.

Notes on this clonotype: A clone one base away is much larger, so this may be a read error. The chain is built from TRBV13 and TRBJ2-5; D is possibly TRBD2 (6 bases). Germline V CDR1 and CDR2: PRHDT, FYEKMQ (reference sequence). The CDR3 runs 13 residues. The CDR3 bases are TGTGCCAACAGCCCCCCCCGGGGGGAGACCCAGTACTTC. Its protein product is CANSPPRGETQYF.

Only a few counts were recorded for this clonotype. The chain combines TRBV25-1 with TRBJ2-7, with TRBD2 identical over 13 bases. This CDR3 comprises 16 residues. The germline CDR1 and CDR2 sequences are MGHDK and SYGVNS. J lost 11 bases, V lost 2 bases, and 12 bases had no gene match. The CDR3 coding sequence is TGTGCCAGCAGTGAACCGGGACTAGCGGGGTCGGCTCGGAAGTACTTC. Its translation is CASSEPGLAGSARKYF.

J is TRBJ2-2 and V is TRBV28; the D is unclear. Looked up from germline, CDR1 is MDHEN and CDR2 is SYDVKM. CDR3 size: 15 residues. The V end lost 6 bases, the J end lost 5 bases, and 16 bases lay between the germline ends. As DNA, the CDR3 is TGTGCCAGCAGCCCCTACCCACAGAGGACCGGGGAGCTGTTTTTT. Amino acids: CASSPYPQRTGELFF.

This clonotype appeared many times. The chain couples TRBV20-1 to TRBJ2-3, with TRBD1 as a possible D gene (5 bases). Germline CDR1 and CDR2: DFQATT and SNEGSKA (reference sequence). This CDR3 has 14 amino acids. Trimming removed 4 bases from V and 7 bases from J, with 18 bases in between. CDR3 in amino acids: CSATSPGQLNTQYF. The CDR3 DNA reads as TGCAGTGCTACGTCCCCAGGGCAACTGAATACGCAGTATTTT.

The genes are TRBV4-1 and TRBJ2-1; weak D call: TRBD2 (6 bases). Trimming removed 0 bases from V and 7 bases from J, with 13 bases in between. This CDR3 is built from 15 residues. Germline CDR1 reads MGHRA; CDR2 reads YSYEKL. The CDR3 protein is CASSQEPGTVNEQFF. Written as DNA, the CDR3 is TGCGCCAGCAGCCAAGAGCCCGGGACTGTTAATGAGCAGTTCTTC.